A selection of T cell receptor beta chains follows, all from one sample in a study of human T cells and chemical hapten exposure. TCRdb reanalysed the RACE reads using MiXCR and keeps one entry per CDR3 protein. The sample lists under 95,000 distinct CDR3 sequences, 7.5% to 9.5% occurring once. The sequencing here drew on whole blood, taken in connection with sensitization to the hapten diphenylcyclopropenone (DPC). These TCRs come from a man aged 35 to 55 with alopecia areata. Some clones in this sample may be carry-over from other donors' samples. CDR3s include the opening cysteine and the closing phenylalanine or tryptophan. A D gene is named only where the DNA matches it firmly. Part of the rows lack a size; the others show once, few, many or a class for expanded clones.

d_call j_call v_call clone_size cdr3_aa cdr3_nt
- TRBJ1-4 TRBV9 - CASSVAGRPTNEKLFF TGTGCCAGCAGCGTCGCCGGGCGACCAACTAATGAAAAACTGTTTTTT
TRBD2 TRBJ2-2 TRBV6-2/TRBV6-3 - CASSSGTSGVTGELFF TGTGCCAGCAGTTCCGGGACTAGCGGGGTCACCGGGGAGCTGTTTTTT
- TRBJ2-6 TRBV30 few CAWSSSGANVLTF TGTGCCTGGAGTAGCTCTGGGGCCAACGTCCTGACTTTC
- TRBJ2-5 TRBV5-1 many CASRQSGLQETQYF TGCGCCAGCAGACAAAGCGGGCTCCAAGAGACCCAGTACTTC
- TRBJ2-1 TRBV7-7 many CASSLEWSDEQFF TGTGCTAGCAGCTTAGAGTGGTCGGATGAGCAGTTCTTC
TRBD2 TRBJ2-1 TRBV6-2/TRBV6-3 few CASTHPTSGRAKGQFF TGTGCCAGCACCCACCCCACTAGCGGGAGGGCCAAAGGGCAGTTCTTC
TRBD2 TRBJ2-1 TRBV6-2/TRBV6-3 few CASSQTLVAGGLLEQFF TGTGCCAGCAGCCAAACCCTCGTCGCGGGAGGGCTTCTTGAGCAGTTCTTC
- TRBJ1-1 TRBV28 few CASKEGAGNTEAFF TGTGCCAGCAAAGAAGGGGCCGGGAACACTGAAGCTTTCTTT
- TRBJ1-2 TRBV4-3 - CASSQVSTGPYGYTF TGCGCCAGCAGCCAAGTTTCGACAGGCCCCTATGGCTACACCTTC
TRBD2 TRBJ2-1 TRBV14 few CASSRVPGLAVEQFF TGTGCCAGCAGTCGTGTTCCGGGACTAGCGGTTGAGCAGTTCTTC
TRBD1 TRBJ2-6 TRBV6-5 once CASPGQPNSGANVLTF TGTGCCAGTCCGGGACAGCCGAACTCTGGGGCCAACGTCCTGACTTTC
TRBD1 TRBJ2-3 TRBV28 many CASSLGGQGTDTQYF TGTGCCAGCTCCCTGGGGGGACAGGGGACAGATACGCAGTATTTT
- TRBJ1-5 TRBV20-1 many CSARARGGSNQPQHF TGCAGTGCTAGAGCGAGGGGGGGAAGCAATCAGCCCCAGCATTTT
- TRBJ1-6 TRBV28 - CASSLTGQSPLHF TGTGCCAGCAGTTTGACAGGACAATCACCCCTCCACTTT
TRBD2 TRBJ2-2 TRBV29-1 few CSAGLAGGELFF TGCAGCGCCGGACTAGCGGGCGGGGAGCTGTTTTTT
- TRBJ1-6 TRBV12-3/TRBV12-4 few CASSTAGPNSPLHF TGTGCCAGCAGTACGGCGGGGCCCAATTCACCCCTCCACTTT
- TRBJ1-1 TRBV7-3 few CASSQVGGSTEAFF TGTGCCAGCAGCCAGGTCGGGGGAAGCACTGAAGCTTTCTTT
- TRBJ1-4 TRBV4-3 few CASSVNRDGLMFF TGCGCCAGCAGCGTAAACCGGGACGGTCTCATGTTTTTT
- TRBJ2-3 TRBV12-3/TRBV12-4 few CASSVLSQQRDTQYF TGTGCCAGCAGTGTCCTCTCACAGCAACGAGATACGCAGTATTTT
- TRBJ1-1 TRBV27 many CASTSTGSSGPSIDGAFF TGTGCCAGCACCAGCACCGGATCATCCGGGCCTTCCATTGATGGAGCTTTCTTT
- TRBJ2-7 TRBV2 - CASTPLGYEQYF TGTGCCAGCACCCCCCTCGGCTACGAGCAGTACTTC
TRBD2 TRBJ2-3 TRBV7-2 - CASSLGGLAGDPSTDTQYF TGTGCCAGCAGCCTGGGAGGACTAGCGGGAGATCCTAGCACAGATACGCAGTATTTT
TRBD1 TRBJ1-2 TRBV28 many CASSLIQGQGDGYTF TGTGCCAGCAGTCTCATCCAGGGACAGGGGGATGGCTACACCTTC
- TRBJ2-3 TRBV6-1 - CASSENVLADTQYF TGTGCCAGCAGTGAAAACGTTTTAGCAGATACGCAGTATTTT
- TRBJ2-7 TRBV6-6 many CASSPPGPEREQYF TGTGCCAGCAGTCCCCCGGGCCCGGAGCGGGAGCAGTACTTC
- TRBJ2-2 TRBV24-1 many CATSDFRPGARTGELFF TGTGCCACCAGTGATTTTCGGCCGGGGGCGAGAACCGGGGAGCTGTTTTTT
TRBD1 TRBJ1-2 TRBV7-3 many CASRPTGGVGYTF TGTGCCAGCAGACCCACAGGGGGCGTCGGCTACACCTTC
TRBD2 TRBJ2-1 TRBV12-3/TRBV12-4 many CASSFSLSSGTSGMWEQFF TGTGCCAGCAGTTTCTCGTTATCGTCCGGGACTAGCGGGATGTGGGAGCAGTTCTTC
- TRBJ2-1 TRBV24-1 few CATSEGWTSNYNEQFF TGTGCCACCAGTGAGGGGTGGACATCTAACTACAATGAGCAGTTCTTC
- TRBJ2-2 TRBV5-1 - CASSSDSAVTGELFF TGCGCCAGCAGCTCCGACAGCGCGGTCACCGGGGAGCTGTTTTTT
- TRBJ1-1 TRBV4-1 many CASSQDRWTTEAFF TGCGCCAGCAGCCAAGATCGATGGACCACTGAAGCTTTCTTT
TRBD1 TRBJ1-1 TRBV5-1 many CASSFGQGYEAFF TGCGCCAGCAGCTTCGGACAGGGATATGAAGCTTTCTTT
- TRBJ2-1 TRBV7-3 many CASSLKMGGFHEQFF TGTGCCAGCAGCTTAAAGATGGGGGGTTTCCATGAGCAGTTCTTC
TRBD2 TRBJ2-4 TRBV20-1 - CSARVRGRADKNIQYF TGCAGTGCTAGAGTCCGCGGGAGGGCCGACAAAAACATTCAGTACTTC
- TRBJ1-6 TRBV7-9 few CASSPPTGNNSPLHF TGTGCCAGCAGCCCCCCTACAGGGAATAATTCACCCCTCCACTTT
- TRBJ1-1 TRBV7-9 few CASSLAGGFTEAFF TGTGCCAGCAGCTTAGCCGGAGGTTTCACTGAAGCTTTCTTT
- TRBJ1-1 TRBV18 - CASSPYITGNTEAFF TGTGCCAGCTCACCATATATAACAGGGAACACTGAAGCTTTCTTT
- TRBJ2-7 TRBV28 many CASSFETVREQYF TGTGCCAGCAGTTTTGAGACCGTGCGCGAGCAGTACTTC
- TRBJ2-3 TRBV20-1 - CSASPAVADTQYF TGCAGTGCTAGCCCAGCGGTCGCAGATACGCAGTATTTT
- TRBJ2-5 TRBV12-3/TRBV12-4 - CASSLLSGRAQETQYF TGTGCCAGCAGTTTACTTTCCGGCAGGGCCCAAGAGACCCAGTACTTC
- TRBJ1-1 TRBV11-3 many CASSLGGVGNTEAFF TGTGCCAGCAGCTTAGGGGGTGTGGGGAACACTGAAGCTTTCTTT
TRBD2 TRBJ2-4 TRBV5-5 - CASRPTSGVPLAKNIQYF TGTGCCAGCAGGCCGACTAGCGGGGTACCGCTAGCCAAAAACATTCAGTACTTC